This TCR beta chain was found in a study of cytomegalovirus exposure and HLA in healthy donors. Study results and limitations: For cytomegalovirus status, the classifier reportedly gave diagnoses with high specificity and sensitivity.

Remarks on this clone: Its matching antigen is unknown.

The PCR contained 60 Vbeta and 13 Jbeta primers. The repertoire was sequenced with immunoSEQ multiplex PCR; TCRdb's copy has only in-frame clones and lacks some. The table includes around 170,000 clones, around 68% detected once. The source of this sequence is a girl aged 10 to 17 in good health and CMV-seronegative. The material sequenced was PBMCs.

This CDR3 is CASSGQGVAGELFF. The CDR3 DNA reads TGTGCCAGCAGCGGACAGGGAGTAGCCGGGGAGCTGTTTTTT. The chain recombines TRBV9 with TRBJ2-2; 7 bases are shared with TRBD1. The CDR3 covers 14 residues. Unmatched junction bases numbered 5, after V lost 3 bases and J lost 6 bases. Germline values: CDR1 SGDLS, CDR2 YYNGEE.